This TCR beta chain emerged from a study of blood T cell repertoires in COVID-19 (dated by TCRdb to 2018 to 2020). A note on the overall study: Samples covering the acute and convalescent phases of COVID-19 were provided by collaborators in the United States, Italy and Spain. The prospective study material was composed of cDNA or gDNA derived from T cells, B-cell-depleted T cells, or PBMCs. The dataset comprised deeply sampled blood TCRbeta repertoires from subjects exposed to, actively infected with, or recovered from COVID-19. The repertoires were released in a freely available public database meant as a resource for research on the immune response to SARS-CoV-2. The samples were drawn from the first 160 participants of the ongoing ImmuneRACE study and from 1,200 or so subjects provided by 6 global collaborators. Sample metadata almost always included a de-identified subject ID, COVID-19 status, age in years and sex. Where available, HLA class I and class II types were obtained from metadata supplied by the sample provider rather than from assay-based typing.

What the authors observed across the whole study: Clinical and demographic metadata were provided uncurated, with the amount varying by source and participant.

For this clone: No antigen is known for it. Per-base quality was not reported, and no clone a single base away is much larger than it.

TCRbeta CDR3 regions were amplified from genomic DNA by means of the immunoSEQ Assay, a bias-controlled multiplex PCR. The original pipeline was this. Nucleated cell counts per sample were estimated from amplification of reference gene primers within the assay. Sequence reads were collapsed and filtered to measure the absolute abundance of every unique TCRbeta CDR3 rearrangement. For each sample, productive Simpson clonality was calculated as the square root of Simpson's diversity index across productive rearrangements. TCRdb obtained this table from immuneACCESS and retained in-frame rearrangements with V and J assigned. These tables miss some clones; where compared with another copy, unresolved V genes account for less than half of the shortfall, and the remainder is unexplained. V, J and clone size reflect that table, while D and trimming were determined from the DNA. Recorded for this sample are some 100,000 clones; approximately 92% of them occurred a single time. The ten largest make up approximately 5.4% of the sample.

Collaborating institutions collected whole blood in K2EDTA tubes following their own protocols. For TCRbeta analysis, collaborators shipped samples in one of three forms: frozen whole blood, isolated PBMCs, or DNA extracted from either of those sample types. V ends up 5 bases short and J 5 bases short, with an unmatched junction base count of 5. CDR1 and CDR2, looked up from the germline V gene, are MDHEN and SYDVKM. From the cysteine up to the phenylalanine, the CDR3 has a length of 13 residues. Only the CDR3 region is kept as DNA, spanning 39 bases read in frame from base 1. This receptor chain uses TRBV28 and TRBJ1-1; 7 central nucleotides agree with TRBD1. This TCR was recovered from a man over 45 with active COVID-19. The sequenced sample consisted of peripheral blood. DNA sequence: TGTGCCAGCAGTGCGGGACAGAAAACTGAAGCTTTCTTT. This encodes CASSAGQKTEAFF.